The T cell receptor beta chain described here comes from a study of CD4+ T cells in melanoma (dated by TCRdb to 2022 to 2024). For context, the study as a whole: Neoantigen-specific CD4+ T cells in human melanoma were investigated in the study.

Study-wide findings and limitations: The report described a correlation between neoantigen-specific CD4+ T cells and the function of CD8+ T cells, macrophages and B cells. Diverse differentiation states were reported to be shown by neoantigen-specific CD4+ T cells in melanoma.

As regards this clone: No antigen is known for it. No base quality information exists; no much larger clone differs at one position.

Here V drops 2 bases and J drops 7 bases, and the junction holds 5 bases not matched to any gene. Its CDR3 holds 14 amino acids, cysteine through phenylalanine. The retained sequence is limited to the CDR3, 42 bases, with the frame set at the first base. The germline V gene encodes CDR1 SGHRS and CDR2 YFSETQ. Libraries were built with the immunoSEQ multiplex PCR assay. In its TCRdb copy, this immuneACCESS table keeps in-frame sequences only and misses some clones. Where compared with another copy, unresolved V genes explain less than half of these, and the others have no known cause. This sample lists about 140,000 clones; 85% to 95% were detected once. More than 1.5% of the sample belongs to the ten largest clones. Patients with melanoma were used as donors.

The chain couples TRBV5-1 to TRBJ2-1, and TRBD1 matches 8 of the central bases. The receptor's source is a human donor with melanoma. The bases read TGCGCCAGCAGCTTCGGACAGGGTATGAATGAGCAGTTCTTC. The translation is CASSFGQGMNEQFF. Supplemented by the reference TRBV5-1 and TRBJ2-1 proteins around the CDR3, the complete variable domain is KAGVTQTPRYLIKTRGQQVTLSCSPISGHRSVSWYQQTPGQGLQFLFEYFSETQRNKGNFPGRFSGRQFSNSRSEMNVSTLELGDSALYLCASSFGQGMNEQFFGPGTRLTVL.